The 7 T cell receptor beta chains given below trace back to one sample, sequenced in a study of cytomegalovirus exposure and HLA in healthy donors. PCR employed 60 Vbeta and 13 Jbeta primers. Using immunoSEQ multiplex PCR, the repertoire was profiled, and TCRdb retains in-frame clones only, with some absent. The sample has 90,000 to 120,000 clones, more than 70% seen once. Material for sequencing was PBMCs. Receptors were obtained from a man younger than 35 in good health and CMV-seronegative.

The V call is TRBV27, the J call TRBJ1-5; a possible D gene is TRBD1 (5 bases). Trimming shortened V by 8 bases and J by 4 bases, and 12 bases separated the two germline ends. The germline V gene encodes CDR1 MNHEY and CDR2 SMNVEV (reference sequence). This CDR3 contains 13 residues. This CDR3 is CASAMGGNQPQHF. In nucleotides, the CDR3 is TGTGCCAGCGCAATGGGGGGGAATCAGCCCCAGCATTTT.

The V and J genes are TRBV6-1 and TRBJ1-1, with TRBD1 matching over 8 bases. The V gene's germline CDR1 is MNHNS and CDR2 SASEGT. The CDR3 contains 17 residues. The V and J ends lost 3 bases and 0 bases, in that order; junction bases with no gene match: 9. The CDR3: CASSDRGQVNMNTEAFF. The CDR3 bases are TGTGCCAGCAGTGACCGGGGACAGGTAAACATGAACACTGAAGCTTTCTTT.

V is TRBV6-1 and J is TRBJ2-5; D possibly corresponds to TRBD1 (5 bases). The J call may be in error: the DNA end matches TRBJ2-7 better. The CDR3 has 17 residues. The germline V gene has CDR1 MNHNS and CDR2 SASEGT. CDR3 amino acids: CASSASPRQGSPYEQYF. CDR3 nucleotides: TGTGCCAGCAGTGCCTCCCCCCGGCAGGGTAGCCCCTACGAGCAGTACTTC.

The rearrangement uses TRBV7-9 and TRBJ1-4; TRBD1 matches at 10 bases. Losses at the gene ends were 3 bases for V and 6 bases for J; bases not matched to a gene: 13. There are 18 residues in the CDR3. In germline, CDR1 is SEHNR, CDR2 FQNEAQ (reference sequence). Written as DNA, the CDR3 is TGTGCCAGCAGCTTCCCGGGACAGGGGTTTGCGGGGGATGAAAAACTGTTTTTT. Its protein product is CASSFPGQGFAGDEKLFF.

V usage is TRBV7-2 and J usage is TRBJ2-7; 9 bases map to TRBD1. The CDR3 loop spans 16 amino acids. V shed 4 bases, J shed 4 bases, and the junction held 11 bases outside the gene matches. Germline V gene lookup returns CDR1 SGHTA and CDR2 FQGNSA. The CDR3 reads CASSSGPGQGLYEQYF. DNA of the CDR3: TGTGCCAGCAGCTCAGGCCCGGGACAGGGTCTTTACGAGCAGTACTTC. Full variable domain (remainder filled in from reference TRBV7-2 and TRBJ2-7): GAGVSQSPSNKVTEKGKDVELRCDPISGHTALYWYRQSLGQGLEFLIYFQGNSAPDKSGLPSDRFSAERTGGSVSTLTIQRTQQEDSAVYLCASSSGPGQGLYEQYFGPGTRLTVT.

The DNA of the CDR3 is TGTGCCAGCAGTCTACTTCCGACTAGCACCCAAGAGACCCAGTACTTC. This translates into CASSLLPTSTQETQYF. The chain has TRBV7-3 and TRBJ2-5; 7 bases match TRBD2. Germline CDR1 and CDR2: SGHTA and FQGTGA. The CDR3 is 16 residues long. The J segment lost 1 base and the V segment lost 6 bases, leaving 11 bases of the junction unmatched. The full variable domain, in which reference TRBV7-3 and TRBJ2-5 provide the parts outside the CDR3, is GAGVSQTPSNKVTEKGKYVELRCDPISGHTALYWYRQSLGQGPEFLIYFQGTGAADDSGLPNDRFFAVRPEGSVSTLKIQRTERGDSAVYLCASSLLPTSTQETQYFGPGTRLLVL.

The rearrangement links TRBV27 to TRBJ2-1, with 9 bases matching TRBD1. CDR1 MNHEY and CDR2 SMNVEV come from the germline V gene (reference sequence). V dropped 10 bases and J dropped 2; count of bases not matched to a gene: 9. The CDR3 is made up of 15 amino acids. The CDR3 loop reads CATCHRDRAYNEQFF. Here the CDR3 DNA reads TGTGCCACCTGCCACCGGGACAGGGCCTACAATGAGCAGTTCTTC.